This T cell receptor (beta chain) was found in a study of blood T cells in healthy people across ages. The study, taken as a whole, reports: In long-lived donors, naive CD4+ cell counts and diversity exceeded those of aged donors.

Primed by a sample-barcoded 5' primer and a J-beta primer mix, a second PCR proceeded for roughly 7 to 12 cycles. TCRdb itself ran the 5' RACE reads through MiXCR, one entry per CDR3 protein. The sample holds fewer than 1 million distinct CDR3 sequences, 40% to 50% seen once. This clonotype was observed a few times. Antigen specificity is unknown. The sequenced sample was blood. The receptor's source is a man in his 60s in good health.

CDR3 in DNA: TGCAGTGCCAGGGAATGGAACTATGGCTACACCTTC. This gives the protein CSAREWNYGYTF. The gene calls are TRBV20-1 and TRBJ1-2, with a weak D call TRBD1 (5 bases). Germline CDR1 is DFQATT and CDR2 is SNEGSKA (reference sequence). Trimming took off 6 bases at V and 2 bases at J, with 10 bases between the two ends. This CDR3 comprises 12 residues.